One T cell receptor beta chain is described in this entry. Its target is unknown. Because the library targeted alpha chains, this beta chain is an off-target read whose size means little. The CDR3 is 14 amino acids. V shed 5 bases, J shed 5 bases, and the junction held 5 bases outside the gene matches. TCRdb redid the calling of the 5' RACE reads with MiXCR, one entry per CDR3 protein. The listing records about 22 distinct CDR3 sequences. Time point: sample taken at primary tumor resection. A total of around 67 untreated early-stage non-small cell lung cancer patients served as donors. Unsorted whole RNA from tumor, nontumor lung or frozen PBMC underwent sequencing. This entry is derived from a study of spatial heterogeneity in lung cancer. About the research overall: On average, each unique TCR and UMI combination appeared more than ten times in raw reads.

Broader study findings: Coverage of tumor T cells was estimated at about 7.4% for alpha chains and 13% to 15% for beta chains. For expanded intratumoral alpha and beta TCRs, counts tracked tumor mutation counts.

The genes are TRBV12-3 or TRBV12-4 and TRBJ1-4; 7 bases agree with TRBD1. This material consisted of lung tumor tissue, taken at surgery. The clonotype was recovered from a male donor with early-stage non-small cell lung cancer. The CDR3 bases are TGTGCCAGCAGTCCTACGACAGGGAATGAAAAACTGTTTTTT. Its translation: CASSPTTGNEKLFF.